The clone carrying this TCR beta chain was counted only a few times. In TCRdb, the 5' RACE reads were re-called with MiXCR into one record per CDR3 protein. Altogether 78,000 or so distinct CDR3 sequences are present, around 7.1% being singletons, with the ten largest covering over 25%. This entry belongs to a study of T cells after yellow fever vaccination. CDR3 length: 14 residues. Germline loops: CDR1 SGHRS, CDR2 YFSETQ. V gave up 3 bases and J gave up 4 bases, with 10 bases separating them. The specimen was CD8+ T cells sorted from PBMCs, collected 10 to 11 days after the first yellow fever vaccination. J is TRBJ2-2 and V is TRBV5-1; D is possibly TRBD1 (5 bases). The TCR sequence derives from a man in his late teens or twenties who received the YFV17D yellow fever vaccine. CDR3 in amino acids: CASSSLGPTGELFF. The DNA of the CDR3 is TGCGCCAGCAGCTCCCTGGGGCCCACCGGGGAGCTGTTTTTT.